A selection of T cell receptor beta chains follows, all from one sample in a study of T cell repertoires in cytomegalovirus infection. TCRdb re-called the reads with MiXCR, one entry per CDR3 protein. The sample has roughly 630,000 distinct CDR3 sequences, about 24% seen once; the top ten hold less than 10%. Material: CD8+ T cells from PBMCs. All receptors derive from a human donor in good health (CMV status not recorded). Some clones in this sample may be carry-over from other donors' samples. Each CDR3 is given with its conserved first and last residue. A D gene is named only where the DNA matches it firmly. Only some rows state a clone size, as once, few, many or a class for expanded clones.

>-|TRBV7-6|TRBD1|TRBJ2-1
TGTGCCAGCAGCCCGGACAGGGCGACCATCTACAATGAGCAGTTCTTC
CASSPDRATIYNEQFF
>many|TRBV7-2|-|TRBJ1-2
TGTGCCAGCAGCTTATCGACTAACTATGGCTACACCTTC
CASSLSTNYGYTF
>-|TRBV11-1|TRBD1|TRBJ2-7
TGTGCCAGCAGCCCCCGGGACAGGGGGCCCTACGAGCAGTACTTC
CASSPRDRGPYEQYF
>few|TRBV29-1|TRBD1|TRBJ1-4
TGCAGCGTTGAGGGACAGGGGTACGAAAAACTGTTTTTT
CSVEGQGYEKLFF
>few|TRBV19|TRBD1|TRBJ2-1
TGTGCCAGTAGTATAGGCGACAGGGGCTACAATGAGCAGTTCTTC
CASSIGDRGYNEQFF
>few|TRBV20-1|-|TRBJ1-5
TGCAGTGCCCGACAGCGCGGAATCAATCAGCCCCAGCATTTT
CSARQRGINQPQHF
>-|TRBV14|-|TRBJ1-5
TGTGCCAGCAGCCAAGACCGCCCAGGTAAAAGCAATCAGCCCCAGCATTTT
CASSQDRPGKSNQPQHF
>-|TRBV5-6|-|TRBJ1-2
TGTGCCAGCAGCTTGGGAGGGAGGCATGGCTACACCTTC
CASSLGGRHGYTF
>few|TRBV29-1|TRBD2|TRBJ2-5
TGCAGCGTTGAAAGGGTGCTAGCGGGGGGGCTAGGGGAGACCCAGTACTTC
CSVERVLAGGLGETQYF
>-|TRBV12-3/TRBV12-4|-|TRBJ2-4
TGTGCCAGCAGTTTTGAAGTAGCCAAAAACATTCAGTACTTC
CASSFEVAKNIQYF
>-|TRBV28|-|TRBJ2-3
TGTGCCAGCAGTTTGGGCACGATAAGCACAGATACGCAGTATTTT
CASSLGTISTDTQYF